Below are 26 T cell receptor beta chains sequenced from a single sample in a study of cytomegalovirus exposure and HLA in healthy donors. PCR employed 60 Vbeta and 13 Jbeta primers. TCRdb's copy holds only in-frame clones and misses some; the assay was immunoSEQ multiplex PCR. The table includes 100,000 or so clones, around 73% detected once. The sequencing sample was made of PBMCs. Receptor source: a man aged 30-40 years in good health and CMV-seronegative.

This rearrangement joins TRBV5-6 to TRBJ2-7; 8 positions match TRBD2. The V and J ends lost 0 bases and 2 bases, in that order; junction bases with no gene match: 1. Germline loops: CDR1 SGHDT, CDR2 YYEEEE. The CDR3 has 14 residues. The CDR3 reads CASSLGLATYEQYF. The CDR3 DNA reads TGTGCCAGCAGCTTGGGACTAGCGACCTACGAGCAGTACTTC.

The J gene is TRBJ2-1, the V gene TRBV6-4; 10 nucleotides agree with TRBD1. Trimming cost V 6 bases and J 8 bases; bases outside gene matches: 4. Germline CDR1 MRHNA, CDR2 SNTAGT. The CDR3 consists of 13 residues. The CDR3 here is CASRRQGADEQFF. CDR3 nucleotide sequence: TGTGCCAGCAGGCGACAGGGGGCGGATGAGCAGTTCTTC.

This clone has a single count. The chain carries TRBV28 and TRBJ1-2; perhaps TRBD1 as D (6 bases). The length of the CDR3 is 12 residues. The V and J ends lost 6 bases and 7 bases respectively, with 12 bases between them. The germline V gene has CDR1 MDHEN and CDR2 SYDVKM. For the CDR3, the DNA is TGTGCCAGCAGCCAGGGGTTACGTGGCTACACCTTC. It is translated as CASSQGLRGYTF.

The chain joins TRBV14 to TRBJ2-5; 13 bases match TRBD2. V lost 4 bases, J lost 2 bases, and 1 base stayed unmatched. Looked up from germline, CDR1 is SGHDN and CDR2 is FVKESK. The CDR3 is 15 residues long. The CDR3 region has the DNA TGTGCCAGCAGCCCGGGACTAGCGGGGCAAGAGACCCAGTACTTC. This gives the protein CASSPGLAGQETQYF.

The genes are TRBV10-3 and TRBJ2-5; D perhaps matches TRBD1 (6 bases). The CDR3 length is 11 residues. The V end lost 7 bases, the J end lost 5 bases, and 8 bases lay between the germline ends. Germline assignment: CDR1 ENHRY and CDR2 SYGVKD. DNA of the CDR3: TGTGCCATCACCCAGGGGGAGACCCAGTACTTC. Amino acids: CAITQGETQYF.

The J gene is TRBJ2-1, the V gene TRBV13; D call uncertain. The germline CDR1 and CDR2 sequences are PRHDT and FYEKMQ (reference sequence). The CDR3 totals 13 residues. V was trimmed by 1 base and J by 8 bases, leaving 9 bases between them. This chain's CDR3 is CASSLAAADEQFF. The CDR3 DNA is TGTGCCAGCAGCTTAGCCGCCGCGGATGAGCAGTTCTTC.

This rearrangement joins TRBV27 to TRBJ2-7; 7 bases align to TRBD1. The ends lost 4 bases at V and 4 bases at J; junction bases unmatched: 7. The CDR3 consists of 14 residues. CDR1 is MNHEY and CDR2 is SMNVEV in the germline V gene (reference sequence). In DNA form, the CDR3 reads TGTGCCAGCAGTTCAGGGGGTCCTCCGTACGAGCAGTACTTC. Translated: CASSSGGPPYEQYF.

This clone was counted a few times. V and J are TRBV11-2 and TRBJ2-4; a possible D gene is TRBD2 (5 bases). V lost 2 bases to trimming and J lost 5 bases, with 16 bases between them. This CDR3 is 16 amino acids long. The V gene's germline CDR1 is SGHAT and CDR2 FQNNGV. The CDR3 loop is CASSLREPGDQNIQYF. The DNA of the CDR3 is TGTGCCAGCAGCTTAAGGGAGCCGGGCGACCAAAACATTCAGTACTTC.

This clone has a handful of counts. V and J are TRBV28 and TRBJ2-1; D perhaps matches TRBD1 (5 bases). V was trimmed by 2 bases and J by 9 bases, leaving 11 bases between them. CDR3 length equals 13 residues. CDR1 and CDR2 from the germline V gene are MDHEN and SYDVKM. The CDR3 DNA reads as TGTGCCAGCAGTTTACATCAGGGCGGTGAGCAGTTCTTC. Translating gives CASSLHQGGEQFF.

The V gene is TRBV4-3, the J gene TRBJ2-5; TRBD1 agrees at 8 bases. V was pared by 3 bases and J by 2 bases, with 2 bases of the junction left unmatched. There are 14 residues in the CDR3. Germline assignment: CDR1 LGHNA and CDR2 YSLEER. CDR3 in DNA: TGCGCCAGCAGCCATGGACAGGGACAAGAGACCCAGTACTTC. Encoded protein: CASSHGQGQETQYF.

DNA for the CDR3: TGTGCCAGCAGCCCGGGACAGTTACAAGAGACCCAGTACTTC. It is translated as CASSPGQLQETQYF. The chain joins TRBV9 to TRBJ2-5; 7 bases map to TRBD1. The trim removed 4 bases at V and 2 bases at J, leaving 5 bases unmatched. The CDR3 is made up of 14 amino acids. CDR1 and CDR2 (germline): SGDLS, YYNGEE.

This clone was seen a handful of times. The genes are TRBV9 and TRBJ2-6; 8 bases align to TRBD2. The CDR3 spans 20 residues. CDR1 SGDLS and CDR2 YYNGEE come from the germline V gene. V gave up 0 bases and J gave up 0 bases; unmatched junction bases: 11. The CDR3 region has the DNA TGTGCCAGCAGCGTAGCCCGGGGGGGGCACTCCGGCTCTGGGGCCAACGTCCTGACTTTC. Protein product: CASSVARGGHSGSGANVLTF.

Only a few counts were recorded for this clone. The chain uses TRBV2 and TRBJ2-7, with D tentatively TRBD1 (5 bases). Germline CDR1 and CDR2: SNHLY and FYNNEI. The CDR3 is 13 amino acids. The V and J ends lost 6 bases and 2 bases respectively, with 11 bases between them. The CDR3, as DNA: TGTGCCAGCAGGGAGACAGACCCCTACGAGCAGTACTTC. This translates into CASRETDPYEQYF.

J is TRBJ1-4 and V is TRBV6-5; D possibly corresponds to TRBD1 (5 bases). This CDR3 comprises 13 residues. V shed 7 bases and J shed 8 bases, with 14 bases lying between them. Per the germline V gene, CDR1 is MNHEY and CDR2 is SVGAGI. The CDR3 coding sequence is TGTGCCAGCAAGCAAGGGGTAGGGGAAAAACTGTTTTTT. Translation gives CASKQGVGEKLFF.

In this sample, this clone turned up a few times. V is TRBV27 and J is TRBJ2-7; 8 bases map to TRBD1. Trimming removed 1 base from V and 1 base from J; junction bases left unmatched: 9. The CDR3 sequence is 17 residues long. CDR1 and CDR2 (germline): MNHEY, SMNVEV (reference sequence). Written as DNA, the CDR3 is TGTGCCAGCAGTTTATTATCCCCGACAGGGGAATCCTACGAGCAGTACTTC. Residues: CASSLLSPTGESYEQYF.

The chain is built from TRBV10-2 and TRBJ1-6; 8 bases are shared with TRBD1. The CDR3 loop spans 16 amino acids. V shed 8 bases and J 4 bases; nucleotides not matched to a gene: 10. CDR1 and CDR2 from the germline V gene are WSHSY and SAAADI. In DNA, the CDR3 is TGCGCCAGCGGGGGACAGGCTAATACTTATAATTCACCCCTCCACTTT. Encoded protein: CASGGQANTYNSPLHF.

The chain recombines TRBV28 with TRBJ1-2; D might be TRBD1 (6 bases). The V gene lost 5 bases and the J gene lost 4 bases, with 14 bases spanning the gap. In germline, CDR1 is MDHEN, CDR2 SYDVKM. This CDR3 is built from 14 residues. The CDR3 spells CASSPWTDPYGYTF. The CDR3, as DNA: TGTGCCAGCAGTCCTTGGACAGACCCCTATGGCTACACCTTC.

The chain joins TRBV7-9 to TRBJ2-2, with 8 bases lining up with TRBD2. V shed 8 bases and J 5 bases; nucleotides not matched to a gene: 13. CDR3 length: 16 amino acids. Germline-derived CDR1 and CDR2 are SEHNR and FQNEAQ (reference sequence). This CDR3 reads CASDGTRGAWTGELFF. The CDR3 DNA is TGTGCCAGCGACGGGACTAGGGGGGCTTGGACCGGGGAGCTGTTTTTT.

This chain joins TRBV7-8 and TRBJ2-7; 7 bases are a match to TRBD2. This CDR3 comprises 16 residues. Unmatched junction bases numbered 12, after V lost 5 bases and J lost 2 bases. Per germline, CDR1 SGHVS and CDR2 FQNEAQ. In DNA form, the CDR3 reads TGTGCCAGCAGCGGAAGCGGGGCTAGCGCCACCTACGAGCAGTACTTC. Translating it yields CASSGSGASATYEQYF.

In the case of this clone: At one of its ends the junction is not consistent with the germline gene, which may arise from a read error. The J gene is TRBJ2-5, the V gene TRBV25-1, with 14 bases that match TRBD2. Germline CDR1 MGHDK, CDR2 SYGVNS. This CDR3 spans 15 amino acids. The CDR3 DNA reads TGTACCAGCAGCCCGACTAGCGGGGGGGGAGAGACCCAGTACTTC. Translated, it gives CTSSPTSGGGETQYF.

The chain joins TRBV10-3 to TRBJ2-7; 16 positions match TRBD2. CDR3 length: 16 amino acids. Germline CDR1 ENHRY, CDR2 SYGVKD. V gave up 7 bases and J gave up 2 bases; unmatched junction bases: 5. Here the CDR3 reads CAINEGTSGRAYEQYF. The CDR3 bases are TGTGCCATCAATGAAGGGACTAGCGGGAGGGCCTACGAGCAGTACTTC.

The chain uses TRBV4-3 and TRBJ2-2, with 8 bases aligning to TRBD2. Trimming cost V 1 base and J 5 bases; bases outside gene matches: 3. Per germline, CDR1 LGHNA and CDR2 YSLEER. The CDR3 totals 15 residues. The CDR3 is CASSQVGGVTGELFF. DNA for the CDR3: TGCGCCAGCAGCCAAGTCGGGGGGGTGACCGGGGAGCTGTTTTTT.

The V and J genes are TRBV5-4 and TRBJ2-5, with 11 bases aligning to TRBD1. The DNA end favors TRBJ2-7, so the J call may be wrong. CDR3 size: 15 residues. Germline-derived CDR1 and CDR2 are SGHNT and YYREEE (reference sequence). The chain's CDR3 is CASSDSGTGGYEQYF. The CDR3 DNA follows: TGTGCCAGCAGCGACTCCGGGACAGGGGGCTACGAGCAGTACTTC.

The CDR3 protein is CASSFGAGSSGANVLTF. The CDR3 DNA reads as TGCGCCAGCAGCTTCGGGGCGGGGAGCTCTGGGGCCAACGTCCTGACTTTC. V is TRBV5-1 and J is TRBJ2-6, with D perhaps matching TRBD2 (6 bases). Per the germline V gene, CDR1 is SGHRS and CDR2 is YFSETQ. Trimming pared 2 bases from V and 0 bases from J, leaving 12 bases between. This CDR3 region has 17 residues.

The chain links TRBV11-2 to TRBJ2-1, with 7 positions matching TRBD2. The CDR3 loop spans 15 amino acids. After removal of 1 base from V and 4 bases from J, the junction contained 4 bases not matched to a gene. CDR1 SGHAT and CDR2 FQNNGV come from the germline V gene. CDR3 in amino acids: CASSLVAGLYNEQFF. The CDR3 DNA sequence: TGTGCCAGCAGCTTAGTGGCGGGACTATACAATGAGCAGTTCTTC.

The chain links TRBV7-9 to TRBJ1-2; 7 bases agree with TRBD1. Germline CDR1 and CDR2: SEHNR and FQNEAQ (reference sequence). The CDR3 loop spans 14 amino acids. J was trimmed by 7 bases and V by 1 base; bases with no gene match: 6. The DNA for the CDR3 is TGTGCCAGCAGCTTAGGACGGGACAGTGGTGGCTACACCTTC. Amino acid sequence: CASSLGRDSGGYTF.